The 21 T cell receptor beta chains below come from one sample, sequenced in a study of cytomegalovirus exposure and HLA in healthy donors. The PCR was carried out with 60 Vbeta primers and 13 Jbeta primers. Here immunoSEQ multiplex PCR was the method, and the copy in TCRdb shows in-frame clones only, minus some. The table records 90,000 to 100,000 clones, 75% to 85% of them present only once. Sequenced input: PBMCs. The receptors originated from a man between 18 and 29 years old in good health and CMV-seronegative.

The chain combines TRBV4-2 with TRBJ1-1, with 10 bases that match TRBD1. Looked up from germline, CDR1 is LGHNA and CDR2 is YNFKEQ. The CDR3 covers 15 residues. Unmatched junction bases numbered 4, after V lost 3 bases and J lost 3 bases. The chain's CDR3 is CASSQLDRGDTEAFF. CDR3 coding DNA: TGTGCCAGCAGCCAGCTGGACAGGGGGGACACTGAAGCTTTCTTT.

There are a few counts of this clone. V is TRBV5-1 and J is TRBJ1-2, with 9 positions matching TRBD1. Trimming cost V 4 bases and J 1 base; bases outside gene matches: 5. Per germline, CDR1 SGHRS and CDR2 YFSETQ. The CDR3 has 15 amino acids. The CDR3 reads CASSPRQGGNYGYTF. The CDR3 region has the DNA TGCGCCAGCAGCCCCCGACAGGGGGGTAACTATGGCTACACCTTC.

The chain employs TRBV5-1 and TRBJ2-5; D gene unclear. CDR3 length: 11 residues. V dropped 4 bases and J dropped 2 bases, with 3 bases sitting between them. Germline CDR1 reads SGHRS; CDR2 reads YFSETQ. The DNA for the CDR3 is TGCGCCAGCAGCACTCAAGAGACCCAGTACTTC. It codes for CASSTQETQYF.

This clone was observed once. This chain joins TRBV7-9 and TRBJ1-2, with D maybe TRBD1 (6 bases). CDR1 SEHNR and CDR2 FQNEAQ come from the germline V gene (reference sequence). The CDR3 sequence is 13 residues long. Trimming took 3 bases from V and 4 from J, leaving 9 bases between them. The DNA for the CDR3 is TGTGCCAGCAGCTTTGGGGACATCTATGGCTACACCTTC. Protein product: CASSFGDIYGYTF.

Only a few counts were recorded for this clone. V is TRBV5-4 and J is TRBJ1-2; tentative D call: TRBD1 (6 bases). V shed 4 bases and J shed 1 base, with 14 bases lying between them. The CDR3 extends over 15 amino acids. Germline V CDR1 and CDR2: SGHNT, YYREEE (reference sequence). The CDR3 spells CASSHRDKVNYGYTF. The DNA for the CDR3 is TGTGCCAGCAGCCACCGGGACAAGGTTAACTATGGCTACACCTTC.

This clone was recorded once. CDR3 DNA: TGCGCCAGCAGCCCGGACTACCGGGACTACGAGCAGTACTTC. It translates to CASSPDYRDYEQYF. The chain recombines TRBV4-1 with TRBJ2-7, with a possible D match to TRBD2 (6 bases). V was clipped by 4 bases and J by 3 bases, with 13 bases between them. The germline gives CDR1 MGHRA, CDR2 YSYEKL. This CDR3 comprises 14 residues.

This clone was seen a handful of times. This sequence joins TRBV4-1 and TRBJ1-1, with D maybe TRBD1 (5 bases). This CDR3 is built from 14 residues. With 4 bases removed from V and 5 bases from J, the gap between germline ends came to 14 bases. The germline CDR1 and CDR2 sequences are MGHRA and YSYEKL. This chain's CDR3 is CASSLTRAETEAFF. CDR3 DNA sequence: TGCGCCAGCAGCCTTACCAGGGCCGAGACTGAAGCTTTCTTT.

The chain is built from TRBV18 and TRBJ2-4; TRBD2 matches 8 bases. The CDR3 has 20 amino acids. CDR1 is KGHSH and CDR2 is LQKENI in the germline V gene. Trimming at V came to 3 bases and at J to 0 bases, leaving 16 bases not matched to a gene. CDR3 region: CASSPSGGARTALAKNIQYF. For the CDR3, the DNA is TGTGCCAGCTCACCGTCGGGGGGGGCCCGGACAGCTCTAGCCAAAAACATTCAGTACTTC.

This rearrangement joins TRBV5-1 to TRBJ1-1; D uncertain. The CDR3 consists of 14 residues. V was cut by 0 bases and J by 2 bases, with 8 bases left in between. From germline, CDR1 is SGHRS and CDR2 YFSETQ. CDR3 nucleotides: TGCGCCAGCAGCTTGGCACAGACCAACACTGAAGCTTTCTTT. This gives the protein CASSLAQTNTEAFF.

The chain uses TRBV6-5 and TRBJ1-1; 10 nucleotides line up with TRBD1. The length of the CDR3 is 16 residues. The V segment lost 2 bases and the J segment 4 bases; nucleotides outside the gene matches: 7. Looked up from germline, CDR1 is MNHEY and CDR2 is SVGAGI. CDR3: CASSYNSGQGGTEAFF. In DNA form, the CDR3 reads TGTGCCAGCAGTTACAATAGCGGACAGGGGGGCACTGAAGCTTTCTTT.

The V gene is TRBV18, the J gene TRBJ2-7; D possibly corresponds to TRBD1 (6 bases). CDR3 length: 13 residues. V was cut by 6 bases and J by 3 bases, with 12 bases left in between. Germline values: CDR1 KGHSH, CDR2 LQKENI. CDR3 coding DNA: TGTGCCAGCTCGCCCCTGACAGGCTACGAGCAGTACTTC. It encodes CASSPLTGYEQYF.

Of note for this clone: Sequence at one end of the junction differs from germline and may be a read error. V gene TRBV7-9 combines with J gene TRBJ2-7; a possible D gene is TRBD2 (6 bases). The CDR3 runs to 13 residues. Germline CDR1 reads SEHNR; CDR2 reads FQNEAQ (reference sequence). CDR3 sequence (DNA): TGTTCCAGCAGCTTACCGGGGGCCTACGAGCAGTACTTC. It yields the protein CSSSLPGAYEQYF.

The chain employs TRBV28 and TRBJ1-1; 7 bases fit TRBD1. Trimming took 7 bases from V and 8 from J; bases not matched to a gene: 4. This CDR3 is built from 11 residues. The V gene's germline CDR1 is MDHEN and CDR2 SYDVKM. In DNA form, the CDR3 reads TGTGCCAGCAACCAGGGACAGGAAGCTTTCTTT. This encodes CASNQGQEAFF.

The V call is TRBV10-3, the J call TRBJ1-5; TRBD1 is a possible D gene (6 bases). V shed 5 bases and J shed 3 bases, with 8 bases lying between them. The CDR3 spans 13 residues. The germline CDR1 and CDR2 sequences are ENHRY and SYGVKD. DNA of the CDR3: TGTGCCATCAGTCAGGGGCCCAATCAGCCCCAGCATTTT. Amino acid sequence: CAISQGPNQPQHF.

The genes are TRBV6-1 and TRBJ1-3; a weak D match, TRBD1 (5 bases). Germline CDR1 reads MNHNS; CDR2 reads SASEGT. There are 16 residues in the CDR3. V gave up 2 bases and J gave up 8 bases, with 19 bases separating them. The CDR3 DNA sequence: TGTGCCAGCAGTGAACGGGGGGGTTTAGCGACGGACACCATATATTTT. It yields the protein CASSERGGLATDTIYF.

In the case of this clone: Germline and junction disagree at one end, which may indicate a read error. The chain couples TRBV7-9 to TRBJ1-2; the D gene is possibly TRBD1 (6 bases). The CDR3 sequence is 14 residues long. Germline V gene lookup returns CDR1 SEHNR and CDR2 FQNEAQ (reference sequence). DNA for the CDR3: TGTTCCAGCAGCTCCGAATCCAGGGGTAGTGGCTACACCTTC. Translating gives CSSSSESRGSGYTF.

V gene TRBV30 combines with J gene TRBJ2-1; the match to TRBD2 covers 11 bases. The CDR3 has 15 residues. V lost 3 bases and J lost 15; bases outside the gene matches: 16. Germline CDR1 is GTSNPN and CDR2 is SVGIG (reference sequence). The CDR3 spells CAWSRKGLAGGLGFF. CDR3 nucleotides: TGTGCCTGGAGCCGAAAGGGGCTAGCGGGGGGCCTAGGGTTCTTC.

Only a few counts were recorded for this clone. The CDR3 is CASSDRASDTQYF. The CDR3 DNA reads as TGCGCCAGCAGCGACAGGGCCTCAGATACGCAGTATTTT. The V gene is TRBV5-1, the J gene TRBJ2-3; 7 bases agree with TRBD1. From germline, CDR1 is SGHRS and CDR2 YFSETQ. This CDR3 region has 13 residues. V was clipped by 4 bases and J by 4 bases; unmatched bases: 3.

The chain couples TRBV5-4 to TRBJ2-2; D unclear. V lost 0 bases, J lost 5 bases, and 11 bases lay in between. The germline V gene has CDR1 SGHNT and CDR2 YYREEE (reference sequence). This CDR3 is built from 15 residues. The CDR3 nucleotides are TGTGCCAGCAGCTTGGACCGGGTCGTTACCGGGGAGCTGTTTTTT. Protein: CASSLDRVVTGELFF. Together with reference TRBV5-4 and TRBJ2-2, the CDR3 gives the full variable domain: ETGVTQSPTHLIKTRGQQVTLRCSSQSGHNTVSWYQQALGQGPQFIFQYYREEENGRGNFPPRFSGLQFPNYSSELNVNALELDDSALYLCASSLDRVVTGELFFGEGSRLTVL.

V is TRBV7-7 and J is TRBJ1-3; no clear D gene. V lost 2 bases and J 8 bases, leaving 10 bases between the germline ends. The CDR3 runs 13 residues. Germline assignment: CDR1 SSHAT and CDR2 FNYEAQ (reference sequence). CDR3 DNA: TGTGCCAGCAGCTTATCGCAGGTGGACACCATATATTTT. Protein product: CASSLSQVDTIYF.

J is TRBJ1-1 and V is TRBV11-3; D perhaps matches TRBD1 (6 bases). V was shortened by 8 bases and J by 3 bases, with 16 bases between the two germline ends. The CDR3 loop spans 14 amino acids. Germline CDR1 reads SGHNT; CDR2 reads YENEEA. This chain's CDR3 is CASAEGGFDTEAFF. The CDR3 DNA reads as TGTGCCAGCGCCGAAGGGGGATTTGACACTGAAGCTTTCTTT.